This TCR beta chain was captured in a study of shared clonotypes between healthy human individuals. Profiled with immunoSEQ multiplex PCR; TCRdb holds only in-frame clones, not every one. The data hold roughly 2 million clones, with over 85% observed a single time. Caucasian adults living in Nashville, Tennessee, provided all samples. Points on this clone: What it binds is not known.

Broader study findings: Represented diversity, genetic and exposure-history alike, was limited by few donors.

With 1 base clipped from V and 4 bases from J, the junction kept 7 bases outside the gene matches. The CDR3 sequence is 15 residues long. CDR1 GTSNPN and CDR2 SVGIG come from the germline V gene (reference sequence). The TCR comes from a man between 18 and 35 years old in good health. The material sequenced was naive CD4+ T cells sorted from blood. Subset of the sample: CD45RA+ positively selected. The chain links TRBV30 to TRBJ2-7, with 10 bases that match TRBD2. The CDR3 loop is CAWSAGLAADYEQYF. DNA for the CDR3: TGTGCCTGGAGTGCCGGACTAGCGGCTGATTACGAGCAGTACTTC.